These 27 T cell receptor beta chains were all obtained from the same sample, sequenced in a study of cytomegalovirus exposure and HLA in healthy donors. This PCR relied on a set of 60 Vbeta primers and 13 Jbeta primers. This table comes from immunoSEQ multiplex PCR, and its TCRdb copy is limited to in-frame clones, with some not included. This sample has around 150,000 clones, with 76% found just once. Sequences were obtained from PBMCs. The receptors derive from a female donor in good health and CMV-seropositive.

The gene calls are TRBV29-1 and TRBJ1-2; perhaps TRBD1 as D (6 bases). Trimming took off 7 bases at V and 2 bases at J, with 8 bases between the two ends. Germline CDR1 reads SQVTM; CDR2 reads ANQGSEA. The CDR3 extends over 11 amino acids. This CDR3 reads CSGTGNYGYTF. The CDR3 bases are TGCAGCGGCACAGGGAACTATGGCTACACCTTC.

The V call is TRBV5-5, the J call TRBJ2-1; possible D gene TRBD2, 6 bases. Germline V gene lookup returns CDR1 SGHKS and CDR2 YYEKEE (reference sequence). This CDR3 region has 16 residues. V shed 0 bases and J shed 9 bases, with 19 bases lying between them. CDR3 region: CASSLVLAGTHGEQFF. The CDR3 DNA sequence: TGTGCCAGCAGCTTGGTTCTCGCGGGGACCCATGGTGAGCAGTTCTTC.

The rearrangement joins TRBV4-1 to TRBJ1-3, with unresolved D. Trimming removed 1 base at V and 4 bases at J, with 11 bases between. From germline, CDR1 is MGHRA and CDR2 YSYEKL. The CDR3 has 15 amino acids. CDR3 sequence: CASSQVLGLGNTIYF. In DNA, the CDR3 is TGCGCCAGCAGCCAAGTACTTGGTCTCGGAAACACCATATATTTT.

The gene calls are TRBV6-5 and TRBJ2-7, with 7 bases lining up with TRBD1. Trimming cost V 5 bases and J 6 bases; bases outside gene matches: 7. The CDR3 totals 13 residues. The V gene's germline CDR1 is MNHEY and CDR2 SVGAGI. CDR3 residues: CASSRTGTVEQYF. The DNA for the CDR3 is TGTGCCAGCAGTCGCACCGGGACAGTCGAGCAGTACTTC.

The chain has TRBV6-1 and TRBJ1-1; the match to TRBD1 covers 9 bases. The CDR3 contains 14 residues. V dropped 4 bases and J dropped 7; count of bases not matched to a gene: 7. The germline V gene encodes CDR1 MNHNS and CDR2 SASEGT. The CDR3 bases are TGTGCCAGCAGTGCCTCGGGGACAGGGAGTGAAGCTTTCTTT. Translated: CASSASGTGSEAFF.

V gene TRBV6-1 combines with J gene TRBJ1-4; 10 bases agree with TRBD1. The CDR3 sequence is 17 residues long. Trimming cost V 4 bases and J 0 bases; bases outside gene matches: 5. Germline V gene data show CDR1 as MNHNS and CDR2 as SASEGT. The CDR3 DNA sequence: TGTGCCAGCAGTGCAGGACAGGGGGGGGCAACTAATGAAAAACTGTTTTTT. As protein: CASSAGQGGATNEKLFF.

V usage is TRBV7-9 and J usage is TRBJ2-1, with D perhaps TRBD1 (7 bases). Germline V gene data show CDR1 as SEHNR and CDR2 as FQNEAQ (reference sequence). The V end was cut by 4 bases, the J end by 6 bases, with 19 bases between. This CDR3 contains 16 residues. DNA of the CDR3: TGTGCCAGCAGCTCCCAGGGGGGACCTACCCTCAATGAGCAGTTCTTC. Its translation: CASSSQGGPTLNEQFF. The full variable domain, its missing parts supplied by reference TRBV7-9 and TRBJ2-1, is DTGVSQNPRHKITKRGQNVTFRCDPISEHNRLYWYRQTLGQGPEFLTYFQNEAQLEKSRLLSDRFSAERPKGSFSTLEIQRTEQGDSAMYLCASSSQGGPTLNEQFFGPGTRLTVL.

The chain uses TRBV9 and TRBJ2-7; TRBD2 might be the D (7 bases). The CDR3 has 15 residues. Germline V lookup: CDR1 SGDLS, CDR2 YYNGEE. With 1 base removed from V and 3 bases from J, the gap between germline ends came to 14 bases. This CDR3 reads CASSVSGGAFYEQYF. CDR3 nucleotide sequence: TGTGCCAGCAGCGTATCGGGGGGCGCCTTCTACGAGCAGTACTTC.

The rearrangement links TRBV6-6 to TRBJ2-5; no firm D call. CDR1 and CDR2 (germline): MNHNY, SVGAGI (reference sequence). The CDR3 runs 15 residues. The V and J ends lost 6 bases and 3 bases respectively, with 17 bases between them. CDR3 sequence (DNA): TGTGCCAGCAGACGTGGAGTACATCTTAAAGAGACCCAGTACTTC. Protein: CASRRGVHLKETQYF.

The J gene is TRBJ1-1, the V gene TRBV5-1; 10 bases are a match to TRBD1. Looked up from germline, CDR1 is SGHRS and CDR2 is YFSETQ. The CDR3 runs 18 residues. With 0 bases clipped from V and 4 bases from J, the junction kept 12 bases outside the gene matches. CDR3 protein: CASSLVIVTGGAGTEAFF. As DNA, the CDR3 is TGCGCCAGCAGCTTGGTTATCGTGACAGGGGGCGCGGGCACTGAAGCTTTCTTT.

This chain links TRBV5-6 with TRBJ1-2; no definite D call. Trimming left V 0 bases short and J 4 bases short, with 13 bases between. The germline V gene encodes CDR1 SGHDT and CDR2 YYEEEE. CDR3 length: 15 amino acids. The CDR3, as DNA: TGTGCCAGCAGCTTGGACACCCAACGAACCTATGGCTACACCTTC. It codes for CASSLDTQRTYGYTF.

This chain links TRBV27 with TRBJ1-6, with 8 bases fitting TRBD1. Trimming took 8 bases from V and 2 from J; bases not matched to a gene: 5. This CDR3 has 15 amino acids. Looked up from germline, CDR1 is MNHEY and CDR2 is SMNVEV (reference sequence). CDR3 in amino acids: CASGKDRAYNSPLHF. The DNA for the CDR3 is TGTGCCAGCGGTAAGGACAGGGCCTATAATTCACCCCTCCACTTT.

The CDR3 loop is CAWSPLGGNTGELFF. The CDR3 DNA sequence: TGTGCCTGGAGCCCTCTGGGGGGAAACACCGGGGAGCTGTTTTTT. The V call is TRBV30, the J call TRBJ2-2; maybe TRBD2 (6 bases). CDR1 and CDR2 from the germline V gene are GTSNPN and SVGIG (reference sequence). V lost 3 bases to trimming and J lost 2 bases, with 13 bases between them. CDR3 length: 15 residues.

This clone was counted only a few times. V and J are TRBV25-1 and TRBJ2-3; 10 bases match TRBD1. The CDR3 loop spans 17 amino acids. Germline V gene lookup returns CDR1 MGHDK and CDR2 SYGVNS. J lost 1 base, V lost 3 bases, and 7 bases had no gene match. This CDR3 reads CASSEYEGTGGTDTQYF. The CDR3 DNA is TGTGCCAGCAGTGAGTACGAAGGGACAGGGGGCACAGATACGCAGTATTTT. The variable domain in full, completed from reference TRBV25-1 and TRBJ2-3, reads EADIYQTPRYLVIGTGKKITLECSQTMGHDKMYWYQQDPGMELHLIHYSYGVNSTEKGDLSSESTVSRIRTEHFPLTLESARPSHTSQYLCASSEYEGTGGTDTQYFGPGTRLTVL.

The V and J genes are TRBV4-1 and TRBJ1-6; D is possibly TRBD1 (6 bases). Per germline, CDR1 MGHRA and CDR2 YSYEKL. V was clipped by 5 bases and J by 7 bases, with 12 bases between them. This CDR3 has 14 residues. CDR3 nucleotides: TGCGCCAGCAGCGTCATGGACAGCAATTCACCCCTCCACTTT. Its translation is CASSVMDSNSPLHF.

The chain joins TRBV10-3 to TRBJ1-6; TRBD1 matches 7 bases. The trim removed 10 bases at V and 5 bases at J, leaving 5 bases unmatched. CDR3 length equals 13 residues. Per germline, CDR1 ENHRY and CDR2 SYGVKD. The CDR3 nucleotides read TGTGCCAGCTCCGGGACAGATAATTCACCCCTCCACTTT. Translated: CASSGTDNSPLHF.

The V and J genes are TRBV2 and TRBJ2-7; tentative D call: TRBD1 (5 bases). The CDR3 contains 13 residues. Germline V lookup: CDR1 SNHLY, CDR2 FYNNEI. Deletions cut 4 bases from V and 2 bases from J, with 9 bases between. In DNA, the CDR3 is TGTGCCAGCAGTGTTCAGGGCCCCTACGAGCAGTACTTC. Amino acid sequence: CASSVQGPYEQYF.

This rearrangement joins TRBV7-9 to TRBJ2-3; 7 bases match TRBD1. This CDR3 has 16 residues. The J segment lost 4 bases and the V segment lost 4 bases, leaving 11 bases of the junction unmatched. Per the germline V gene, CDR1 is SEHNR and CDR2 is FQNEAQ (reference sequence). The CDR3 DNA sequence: TGTGCCAGCAGCTCCTGGCAGGGGGAGACCTCAGATACGCAGTATTTT. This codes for CASSSWQGETSDTQYF.

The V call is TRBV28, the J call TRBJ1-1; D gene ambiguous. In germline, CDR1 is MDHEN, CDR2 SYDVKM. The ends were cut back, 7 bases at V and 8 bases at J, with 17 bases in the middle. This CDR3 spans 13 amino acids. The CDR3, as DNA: TGTGCCAGCATTCTCTCTTCCACGAGCGAAGCTTTCTTT. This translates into CASILSSTSEAFF.

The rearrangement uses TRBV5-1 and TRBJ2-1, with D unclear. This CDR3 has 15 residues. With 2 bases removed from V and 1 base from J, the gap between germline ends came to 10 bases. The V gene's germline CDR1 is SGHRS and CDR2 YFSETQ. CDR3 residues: CASSFMQVSYNEQFF. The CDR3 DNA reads TGCGCCAGCAGCTTCATGCAGGTTTCCTACAATGAGCAGTTCTTC.

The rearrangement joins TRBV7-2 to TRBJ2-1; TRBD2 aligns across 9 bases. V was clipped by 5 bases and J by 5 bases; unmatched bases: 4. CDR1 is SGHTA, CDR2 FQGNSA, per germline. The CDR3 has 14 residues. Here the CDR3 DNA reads TGTGCCAGCAGCCGGACTAGCGACCACAATGAGCAGTTCTTC. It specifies CASSRTSDHNEQFF.

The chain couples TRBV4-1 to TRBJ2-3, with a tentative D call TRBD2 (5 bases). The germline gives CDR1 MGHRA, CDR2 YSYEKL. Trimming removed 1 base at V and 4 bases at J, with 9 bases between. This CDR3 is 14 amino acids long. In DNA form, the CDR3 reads TGCGCCAGCAGCCAAGTCGGGGTTGCAGATACGCAGTATTTT. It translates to CASSQVGVADTQYF.

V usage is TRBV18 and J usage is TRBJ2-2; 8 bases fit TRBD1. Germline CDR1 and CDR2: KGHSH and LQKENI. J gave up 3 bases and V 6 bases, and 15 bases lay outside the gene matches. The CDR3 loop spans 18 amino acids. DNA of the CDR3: TGTGCCAGCTCTAGTTGGGACAGGACCCTCGACTACACCGGGGAGCTGTTTTTT. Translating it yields CASSSWDRTLDYTGELFF.

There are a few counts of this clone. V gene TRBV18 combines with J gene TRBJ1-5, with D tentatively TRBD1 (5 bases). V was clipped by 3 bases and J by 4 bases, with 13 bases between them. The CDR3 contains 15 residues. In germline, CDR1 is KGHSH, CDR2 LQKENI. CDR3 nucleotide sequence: TGTGCCAGCTCACCCGGGGGACCAACAAATCAGCCCCAGCATTTT. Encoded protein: CASSPGGPTNQPQHF.

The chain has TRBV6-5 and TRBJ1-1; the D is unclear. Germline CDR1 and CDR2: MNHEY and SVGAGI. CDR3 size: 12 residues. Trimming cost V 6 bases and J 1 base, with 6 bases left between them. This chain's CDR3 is CASRGPNTEAFF. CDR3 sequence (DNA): TGTGCCAGCAGGGGCCCGAACACTGAAGCTTTCTTT.

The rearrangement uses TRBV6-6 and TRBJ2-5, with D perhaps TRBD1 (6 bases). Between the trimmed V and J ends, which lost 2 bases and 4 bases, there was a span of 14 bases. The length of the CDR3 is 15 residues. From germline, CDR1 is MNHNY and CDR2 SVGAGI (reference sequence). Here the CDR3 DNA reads TGTGCCAGCAGTTACGTCGGCAGGGGAAGAGAGACCCAGTACTTC. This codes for CASSYVGRGRETQYF.

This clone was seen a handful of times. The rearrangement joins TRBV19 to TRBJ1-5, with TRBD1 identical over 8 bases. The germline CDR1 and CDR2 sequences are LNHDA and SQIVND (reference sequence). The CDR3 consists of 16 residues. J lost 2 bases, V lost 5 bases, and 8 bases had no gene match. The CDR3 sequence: CASSARGRNGNQPQHF. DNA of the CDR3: TGTGCCAGTAGTGCCAGGGGGCGTAACGGCAATCAGCCCCAGCATTTT.